The sequence of this T cell receptor (beta chain) was determined in a study of T cells in Graves' hyperthyroidism and ophthalmopathy. Clinicians diagnosed patients from clinical symptoms, serum thyroxine and TRAb, thyroid ultrasound and orbital computed tomography. Using around 10 ml of fresh peripheral blood, PBMCs were prepared. This clonotype was detected many times. Researchers took RNA transcripts and amplified the TCR beta CDR3 regions from them. The HTBI primer set was used in a first-round RT-PCR of the TCR CDR3. TCRdb itself ran the multiplex PCR reads through MiXCR, one entry per CDR3 protein. The sample records hundreds of thousands of distinct CDR3 sequences, 20% to 25% being singletons. The sample comprised blood. The source of this sequence is a man in his thirties or forties with Graves' ophthalmopathy.

The CDR3 bases are TGCGCCAGCAGTTTCCGGGAGAGCGAGCAGTACTTC. Its protein product is CASSFRESEQYF. The chain links TRBV5-1 to TRBJ2-7; D might be TRBD2 (6 bases). V was cut by 5 bases and J by 6 bases, with 12 bases left in between. Germline V CDR1 and CDR2: SGHRS, YFSETQ. This CDR3 spans 12 amino acids.